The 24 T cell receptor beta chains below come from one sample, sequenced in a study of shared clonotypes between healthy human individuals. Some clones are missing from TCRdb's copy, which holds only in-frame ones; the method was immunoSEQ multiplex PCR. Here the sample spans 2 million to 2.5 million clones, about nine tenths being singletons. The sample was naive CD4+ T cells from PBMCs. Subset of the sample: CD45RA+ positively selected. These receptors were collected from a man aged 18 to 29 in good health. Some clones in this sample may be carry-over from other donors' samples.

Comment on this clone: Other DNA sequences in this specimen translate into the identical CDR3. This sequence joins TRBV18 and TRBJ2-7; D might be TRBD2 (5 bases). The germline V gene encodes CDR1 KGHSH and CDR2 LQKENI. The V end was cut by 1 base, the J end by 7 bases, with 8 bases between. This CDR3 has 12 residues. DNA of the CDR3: TGTGCCAGCTCACCACTTACGGGAGAGCAGTACTTC. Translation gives CASSPLTGEQYF.

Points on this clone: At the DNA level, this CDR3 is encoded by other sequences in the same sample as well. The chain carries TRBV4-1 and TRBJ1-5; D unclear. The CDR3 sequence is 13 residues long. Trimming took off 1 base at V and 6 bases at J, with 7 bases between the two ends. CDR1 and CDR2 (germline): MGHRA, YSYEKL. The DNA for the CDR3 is TGCGCCAGCAGCCAAGTAGTTGGTCAGCCCCAGCATTTT. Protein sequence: CASSQVVGQPQHF.

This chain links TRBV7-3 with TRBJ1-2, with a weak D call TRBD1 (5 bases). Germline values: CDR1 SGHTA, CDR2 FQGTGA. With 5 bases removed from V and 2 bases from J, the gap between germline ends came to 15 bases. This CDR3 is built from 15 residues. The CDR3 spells CASSPSGGPNYGYTF. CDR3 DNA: TGTGCCAGCAGCCCCAGCGGGGGTCCGAACTATGGCTACACCTTC.

CDR3 nucleotide sequence: TGCGCCAGCAGCGCGGGACTAGCGGGAGGAGCCGAGCAGTTCTTC. This codes for CASSAGLAGGAEQFF. The rearrangement uses TRBV5-1 and TRBJ2-1; 15 bases align to TRBD2. Losses at the gene ends were 4 bases for V and 10 bases for J; bases not matched to a gene: 6. The CDR3 extends over 15 amino acids. Germline V gene sequence: CDR1 SGHRS, CDR2 YFSETQ.

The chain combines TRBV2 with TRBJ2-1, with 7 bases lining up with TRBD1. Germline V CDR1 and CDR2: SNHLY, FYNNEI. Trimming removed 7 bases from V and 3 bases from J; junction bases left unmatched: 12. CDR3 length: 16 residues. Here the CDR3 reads CASTSKGAGSYNEQFF. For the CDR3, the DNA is TGTGCCAGCACTTCCAAGGGGGCTGGAAGCTACAATGAGCAGTTCTTC.

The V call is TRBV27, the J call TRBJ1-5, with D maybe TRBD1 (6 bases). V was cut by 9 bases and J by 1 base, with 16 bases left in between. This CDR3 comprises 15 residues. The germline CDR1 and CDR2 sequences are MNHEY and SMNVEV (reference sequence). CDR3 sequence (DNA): TGTGCCAGGGGGGGGGCTAATCCGAGCAATCAGCCCCAGCATTTT. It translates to CARGGANPSNQPQHF.

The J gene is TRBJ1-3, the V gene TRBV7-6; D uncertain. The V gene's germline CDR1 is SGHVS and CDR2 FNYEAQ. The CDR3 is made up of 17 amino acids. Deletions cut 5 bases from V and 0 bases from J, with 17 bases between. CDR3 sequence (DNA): TGTGCCAGCAGCAGACAAGAGAGCGTCCTCTCTGGAAACACCATATATTTT. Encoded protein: CASSRQESVLSGNTIYF.

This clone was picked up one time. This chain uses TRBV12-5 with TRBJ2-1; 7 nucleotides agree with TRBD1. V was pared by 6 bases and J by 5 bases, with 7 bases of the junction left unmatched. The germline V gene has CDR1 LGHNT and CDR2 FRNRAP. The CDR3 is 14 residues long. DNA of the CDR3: TGTGCTAGTGGGCACGGGACAGTGCACAATGAGCAGTTCTTC. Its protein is CASGHGTVHNEQFF.

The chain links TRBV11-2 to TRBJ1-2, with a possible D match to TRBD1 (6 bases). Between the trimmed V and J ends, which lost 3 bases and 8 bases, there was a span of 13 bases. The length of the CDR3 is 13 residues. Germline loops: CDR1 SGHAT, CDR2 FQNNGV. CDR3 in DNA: TGTGCCAGCAGCTTGCGGCCGCAGGGGGGCTACACCTTC. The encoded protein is CASSLRPQGGYTF.

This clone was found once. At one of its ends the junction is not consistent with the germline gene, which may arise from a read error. In DNA, the CDR3 is TGTGCCAGCACACCGGATGGGGGAAACACCATATATTTT. Protein: CASTPDGGNTIYF. V and J are TRBV18 and TRBJ1-3; D is ambiguous. Germline CDR1 reads KGHSH; CDR2 reads LQKENI. This CDR3 comprises 13 residues.

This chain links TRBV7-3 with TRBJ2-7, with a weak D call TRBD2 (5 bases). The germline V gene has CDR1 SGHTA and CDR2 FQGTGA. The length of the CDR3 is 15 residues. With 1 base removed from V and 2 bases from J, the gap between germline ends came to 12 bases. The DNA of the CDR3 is TGTGCCAGCAGCTTAAAAGGGAGCGGACCCTACGAGCAGTACTTC. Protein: CASSLKGSGPYEQYF.

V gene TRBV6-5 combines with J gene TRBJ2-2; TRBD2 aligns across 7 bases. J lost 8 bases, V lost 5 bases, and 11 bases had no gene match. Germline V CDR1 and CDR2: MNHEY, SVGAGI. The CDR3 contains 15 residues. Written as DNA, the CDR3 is TGTGCCAGCAGTGGACTAGTGGGATCCACTGGGGAGCTGTTTTTT. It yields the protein CASSGLVGSTGELFF.

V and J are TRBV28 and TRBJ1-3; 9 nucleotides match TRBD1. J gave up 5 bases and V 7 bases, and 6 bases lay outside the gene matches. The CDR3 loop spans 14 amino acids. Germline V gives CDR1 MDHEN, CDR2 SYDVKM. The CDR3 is CASTLTGGRNTIYF. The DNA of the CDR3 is TGTGCCAGCACCTTGACAGGGGGTAGAAACACCATATATTTT.

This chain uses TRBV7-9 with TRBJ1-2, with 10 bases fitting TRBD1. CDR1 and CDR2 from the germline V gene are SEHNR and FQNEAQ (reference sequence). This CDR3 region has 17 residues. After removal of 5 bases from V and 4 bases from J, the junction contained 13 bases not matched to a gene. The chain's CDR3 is CASSPLIGTGELYGYTF. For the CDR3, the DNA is TGTGCCAGCAGCCCTCTAATAGGGACAGGGGAACTCTATGGCTACACCTTC.

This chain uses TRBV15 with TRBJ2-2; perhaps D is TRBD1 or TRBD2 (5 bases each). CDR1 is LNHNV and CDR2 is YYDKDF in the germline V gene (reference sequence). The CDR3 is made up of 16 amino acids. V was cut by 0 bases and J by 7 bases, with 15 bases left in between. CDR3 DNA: TGTGCCACCAGCAGAGATGGGGGATTGTGGCGCGGGGAGCTGTTTTTT. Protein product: CATSRDGGLWRGELFF.

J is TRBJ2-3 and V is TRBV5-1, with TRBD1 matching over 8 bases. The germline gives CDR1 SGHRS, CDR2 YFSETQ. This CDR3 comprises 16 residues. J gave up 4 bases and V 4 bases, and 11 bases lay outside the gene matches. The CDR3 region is CASSPGQVRSADTQYF. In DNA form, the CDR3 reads TGCGCCAGCAGCCCGGGACAGGTCCGGTCCGCAGATACGCAGTATTTT.

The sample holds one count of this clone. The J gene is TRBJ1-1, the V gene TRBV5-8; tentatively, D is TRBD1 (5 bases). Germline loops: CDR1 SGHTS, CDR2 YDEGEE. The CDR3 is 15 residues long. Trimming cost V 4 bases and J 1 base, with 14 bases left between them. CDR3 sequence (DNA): TGTGCCAGCAGCACCTGGGGACGGGAGAACACTGAAGCTTTCTTT. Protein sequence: CASSTWGRENTEAFF. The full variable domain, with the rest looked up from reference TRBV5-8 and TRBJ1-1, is EAGVTQSPTHLIKTRGQQATLRCSPISGHTSVYWYQQALGLGLQFLLWYDEGEERNRGNFPPRFSGRQFPNYSSELNVNALELEDSALYLCASSTWGRENTEAFFGQGTRLTVV.

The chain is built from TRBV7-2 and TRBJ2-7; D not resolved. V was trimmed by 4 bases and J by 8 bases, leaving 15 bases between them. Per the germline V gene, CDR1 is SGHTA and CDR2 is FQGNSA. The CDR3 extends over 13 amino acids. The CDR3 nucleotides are TGTGCCAGCAGCTCCCGCCCCCGCGGTAAGCAGTACTTC. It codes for CASSSRPRGKQYF. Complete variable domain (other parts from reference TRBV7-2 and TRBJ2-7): GAGVSQSPSNKVTEKGKDVELRCDPISGHTALYWYRQSLGQGLEFLIYFQGNSAPDKSGLPSDRFSAERTGGSVSTLTIQRTQQEDSAVYLCASSSRPRGKQYFGPGTRLTVT.

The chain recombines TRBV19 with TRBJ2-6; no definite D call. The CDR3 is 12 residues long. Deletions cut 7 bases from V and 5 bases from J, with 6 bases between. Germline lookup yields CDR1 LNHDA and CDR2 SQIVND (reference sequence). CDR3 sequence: CASTIRANVLTF. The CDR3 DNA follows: TGTGCCAGTACCATCCGGGCCAACGTCCTGACTTTC. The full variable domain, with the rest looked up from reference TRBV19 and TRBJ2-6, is DGGITQSPKYLFRKEGQNVTLSCEQNLNHDAMYWYRQDPGQGLRLIYYSQIVNDFQKGDIAEGYSVSREKKESFPLTVTSAQKNPTAFYLCASTIRANVLTFGAGSRLTVL.

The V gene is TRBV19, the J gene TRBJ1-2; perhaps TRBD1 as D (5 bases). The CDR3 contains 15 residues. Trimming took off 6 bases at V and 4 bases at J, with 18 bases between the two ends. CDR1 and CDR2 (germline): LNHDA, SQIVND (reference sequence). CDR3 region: CASSAAGGGTYGYTF. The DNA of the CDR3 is TGTGCCAGTAGCGCCGCCGGGGGTGGAACCTATGGCTACACCTTC.

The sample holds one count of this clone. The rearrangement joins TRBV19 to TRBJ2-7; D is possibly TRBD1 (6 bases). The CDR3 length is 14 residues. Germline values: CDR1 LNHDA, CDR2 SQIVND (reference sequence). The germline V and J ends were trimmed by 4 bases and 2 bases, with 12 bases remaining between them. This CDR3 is CASSTWDIPYEQYF. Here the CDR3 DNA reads TGTGCCAGTAGTACCTGGGACATCCCCTACGAGCAGTACTTC.

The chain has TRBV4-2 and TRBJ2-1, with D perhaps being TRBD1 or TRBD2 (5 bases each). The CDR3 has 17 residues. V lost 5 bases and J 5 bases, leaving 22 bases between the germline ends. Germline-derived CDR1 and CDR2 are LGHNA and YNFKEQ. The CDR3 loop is CASSSQRGRDVNNEQFF. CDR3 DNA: TGTGCCAGCAGCTCGCAACGGGGTCGGGACGTAAACAATGAGCAGTTCTTC.

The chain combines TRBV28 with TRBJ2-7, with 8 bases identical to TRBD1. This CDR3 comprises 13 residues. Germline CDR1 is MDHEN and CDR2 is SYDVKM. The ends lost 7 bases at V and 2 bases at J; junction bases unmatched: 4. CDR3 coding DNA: TGTGCCAGCATCCGACAGGGGACCTACGAGCAGTACTTC. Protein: CASIRQGTYEQYF.

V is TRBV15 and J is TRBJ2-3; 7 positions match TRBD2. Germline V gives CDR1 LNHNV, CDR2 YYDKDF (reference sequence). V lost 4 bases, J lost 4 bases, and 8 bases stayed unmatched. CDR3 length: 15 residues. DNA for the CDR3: TGTGCCACCAGCAAAGAGCGGGACCGCCCAGATACGCAGTATTTT. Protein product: CATSKERDRPDTQYF.